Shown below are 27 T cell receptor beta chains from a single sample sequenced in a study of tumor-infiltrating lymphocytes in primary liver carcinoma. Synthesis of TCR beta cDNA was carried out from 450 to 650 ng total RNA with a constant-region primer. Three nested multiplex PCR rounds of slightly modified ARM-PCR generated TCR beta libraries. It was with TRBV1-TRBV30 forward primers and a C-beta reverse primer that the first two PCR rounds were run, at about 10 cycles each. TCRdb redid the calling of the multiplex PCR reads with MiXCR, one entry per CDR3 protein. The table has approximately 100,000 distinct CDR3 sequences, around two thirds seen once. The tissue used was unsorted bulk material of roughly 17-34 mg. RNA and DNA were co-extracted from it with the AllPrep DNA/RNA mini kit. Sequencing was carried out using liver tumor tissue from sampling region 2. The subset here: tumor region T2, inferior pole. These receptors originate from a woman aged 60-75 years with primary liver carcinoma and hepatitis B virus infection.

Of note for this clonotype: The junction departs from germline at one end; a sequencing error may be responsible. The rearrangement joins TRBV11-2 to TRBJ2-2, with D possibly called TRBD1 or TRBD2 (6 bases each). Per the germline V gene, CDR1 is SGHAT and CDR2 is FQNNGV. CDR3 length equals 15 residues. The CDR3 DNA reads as TGTGCCAGTAACTTAGGAGGGACACACACAGGGGAGCTGTTTTTT. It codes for CASNLGGTHTGELFF.

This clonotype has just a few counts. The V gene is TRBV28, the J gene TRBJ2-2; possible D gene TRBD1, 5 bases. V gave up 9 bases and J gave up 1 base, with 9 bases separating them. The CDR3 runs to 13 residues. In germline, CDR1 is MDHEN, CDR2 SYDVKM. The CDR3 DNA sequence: TGTGCCAGTTTTCAGGGGAACACCGGGGAGCTGTTTTTT. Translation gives CASFQGNTGELFF. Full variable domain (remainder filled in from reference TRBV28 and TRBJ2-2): DVKVTQSSRYLVKRTGEKVFLECVQDMDHENMFWYRQDPGLGLRLIYFSYDVKMKEKGDIPEGYSVSREKKERFSLILESASTNQTSMYLCASFQGNTGELFFGEGSRLTVL.

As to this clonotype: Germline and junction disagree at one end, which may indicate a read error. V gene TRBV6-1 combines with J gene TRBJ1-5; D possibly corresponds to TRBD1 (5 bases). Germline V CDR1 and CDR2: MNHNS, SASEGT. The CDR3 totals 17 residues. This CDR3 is CASSERGSRYSDQLQHF. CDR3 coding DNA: TGTGCCAGCAGTGAGAGGGGCAGCCGGTATAGCGATCAGCTCCAGCATTTT.

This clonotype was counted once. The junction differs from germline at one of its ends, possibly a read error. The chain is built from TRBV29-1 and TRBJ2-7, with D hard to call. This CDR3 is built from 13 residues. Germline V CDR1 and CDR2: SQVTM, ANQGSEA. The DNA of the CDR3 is TGCAGCGTTTCTGGACGTAACTACTACGTGCAGTACTTC. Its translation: CSVSGRNYYVQYF.

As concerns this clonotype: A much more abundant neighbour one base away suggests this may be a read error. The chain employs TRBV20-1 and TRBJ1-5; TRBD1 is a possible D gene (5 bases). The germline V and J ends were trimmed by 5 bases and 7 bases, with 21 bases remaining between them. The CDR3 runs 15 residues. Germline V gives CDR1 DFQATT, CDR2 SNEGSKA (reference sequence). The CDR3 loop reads CSADTGFGGRQPQHF. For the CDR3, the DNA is TGCAGTGCTGATACAGGCTTTGGGGGACGGCAGCCCCAGCATTTT.

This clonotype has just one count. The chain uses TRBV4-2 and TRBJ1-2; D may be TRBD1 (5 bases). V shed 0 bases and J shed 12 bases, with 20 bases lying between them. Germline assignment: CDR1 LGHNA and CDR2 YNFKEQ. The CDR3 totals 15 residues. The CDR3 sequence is CASSQDLMGGNDHTF. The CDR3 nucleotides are TGTGCCAGCAGCCAAGATCTGATGGGGGGAAATGACCACACCTTC.

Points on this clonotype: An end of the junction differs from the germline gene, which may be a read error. DNA for the CDR3: TGCAGCGTCCAGGGGGAACTAGCGGGAGATGACGAGCGGTACTTC. It codes for CSVQGELAGDDERYF. This chain joins TRBV29-1 and TRBJ2-7; TRBD2 aligns across 11 bases. Germline values: CDR1 SQVTM, CDR2 ANQGSEA. CDR3 size: 15 residues.

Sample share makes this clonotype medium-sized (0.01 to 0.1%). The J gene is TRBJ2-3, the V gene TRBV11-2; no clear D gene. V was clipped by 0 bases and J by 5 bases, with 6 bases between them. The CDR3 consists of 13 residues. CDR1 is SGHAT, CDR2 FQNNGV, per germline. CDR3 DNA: TGTGCCAGCAGCTTAGATCGTGAAGATACGCAGTATTTT. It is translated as CASSLDREDTQYF.

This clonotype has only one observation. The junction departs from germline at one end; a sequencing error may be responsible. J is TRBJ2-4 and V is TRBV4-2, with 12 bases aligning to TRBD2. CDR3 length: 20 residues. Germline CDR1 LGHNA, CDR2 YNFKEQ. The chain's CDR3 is CAGSQESPSGRVGPGNIQYF. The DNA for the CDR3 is TGTGCCGGCAGTCAAGAGTCACCTAGCGGGAGGGTAGGGCCAGGAAACATTCAGTACTTC.

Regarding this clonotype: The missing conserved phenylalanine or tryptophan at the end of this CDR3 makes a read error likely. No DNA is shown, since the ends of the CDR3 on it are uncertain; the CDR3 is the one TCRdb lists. CDR3 sequence reads: CASSSGQAATPLALL. The chain combines TRBV5-1 with TRBJ1-1; the table calls TRBD1, which could not be checked here. Inclusive of both ends, the CDR3 amounts to 15 amino acids. Germline loops: CDR1 SGHRS, CDR2 YFSETQ.

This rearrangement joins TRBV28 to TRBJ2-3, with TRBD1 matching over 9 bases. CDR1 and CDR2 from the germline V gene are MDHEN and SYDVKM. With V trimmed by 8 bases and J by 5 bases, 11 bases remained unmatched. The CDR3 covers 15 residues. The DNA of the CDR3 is TGTGCCAGCCCCCCGTGTGGGACAGGGATAGATACGCAGTATTTT. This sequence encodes CASPPCGTGIDTQYF.

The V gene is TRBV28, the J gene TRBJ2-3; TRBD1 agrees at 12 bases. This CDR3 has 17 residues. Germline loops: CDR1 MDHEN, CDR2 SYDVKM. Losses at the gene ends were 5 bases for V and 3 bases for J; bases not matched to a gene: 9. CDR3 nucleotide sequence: TGTGCCAGCAGTCCAACCGGGACAGGGGGCACAACAGATACGCAGTATTTT. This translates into CASSPTGTGGTTDTQYF.

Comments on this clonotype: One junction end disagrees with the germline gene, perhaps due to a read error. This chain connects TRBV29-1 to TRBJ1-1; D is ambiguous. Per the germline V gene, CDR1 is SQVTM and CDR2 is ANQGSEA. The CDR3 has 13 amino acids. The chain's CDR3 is CSVAKQPNTEAFF. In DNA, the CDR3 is TGCAGCGTTGCCAAACAGCCGAACACTGAGGCTTTCTTT.

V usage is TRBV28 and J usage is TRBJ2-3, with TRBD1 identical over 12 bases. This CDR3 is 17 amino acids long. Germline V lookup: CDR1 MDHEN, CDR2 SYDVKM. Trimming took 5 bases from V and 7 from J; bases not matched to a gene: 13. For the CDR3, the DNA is TGTGCCAGCAGTCCAACCGGGACAGGGGGCGCAACAAATACGCAGTATTTT. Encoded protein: CASSPTGTGGATNTQYF.

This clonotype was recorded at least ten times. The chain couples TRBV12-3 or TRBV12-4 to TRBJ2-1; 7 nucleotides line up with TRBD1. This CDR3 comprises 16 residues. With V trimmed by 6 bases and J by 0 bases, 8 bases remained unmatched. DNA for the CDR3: TGTGCCAGCAGAAAGGGACAGCCAAGCTCCTACAATGAGCAGTTCTTC. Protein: CASRKGQPSSYNEQFF.

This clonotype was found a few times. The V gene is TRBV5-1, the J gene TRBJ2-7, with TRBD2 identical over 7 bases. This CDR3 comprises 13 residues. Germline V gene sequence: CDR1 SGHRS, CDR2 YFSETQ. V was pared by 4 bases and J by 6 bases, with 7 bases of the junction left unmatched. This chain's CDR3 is CASSKREGGEQYF. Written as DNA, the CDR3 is TGCGCCAGCAGCAAAAGGGAGGGCGGCGAGCAGTACTTC.

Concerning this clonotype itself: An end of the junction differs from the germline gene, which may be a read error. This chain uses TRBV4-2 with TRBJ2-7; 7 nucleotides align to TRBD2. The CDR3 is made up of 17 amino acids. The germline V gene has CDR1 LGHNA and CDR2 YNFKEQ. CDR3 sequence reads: CTSSQGDELARSYEQYF. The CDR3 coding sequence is TGTACCAGCAGCCAAGGGGATGAACTAGCGCGTTCCTACGAGCAGTACTTC.

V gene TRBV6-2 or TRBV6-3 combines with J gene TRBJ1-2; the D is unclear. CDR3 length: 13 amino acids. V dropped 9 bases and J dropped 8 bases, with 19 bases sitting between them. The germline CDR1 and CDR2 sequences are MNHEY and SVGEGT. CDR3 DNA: TGTGCCAGAGGCAGAGGAACTACCACAGGCTACACCTTC. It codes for CARGRGTTTGYTF.

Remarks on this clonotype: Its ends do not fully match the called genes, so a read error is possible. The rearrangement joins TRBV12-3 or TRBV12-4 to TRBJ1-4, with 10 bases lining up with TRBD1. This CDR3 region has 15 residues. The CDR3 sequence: CACRRRQGATEKLFF. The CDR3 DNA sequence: TGTGCCTGCAGGAGACGACAGGGGGCGACAGAAAAACTGTTTTTT.

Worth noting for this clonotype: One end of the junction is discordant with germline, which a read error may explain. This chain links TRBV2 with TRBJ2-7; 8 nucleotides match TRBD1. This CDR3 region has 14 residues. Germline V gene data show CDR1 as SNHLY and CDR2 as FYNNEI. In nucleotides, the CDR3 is TGTGCCAGCACCGCGGACAGGGTACGGTACGGGCAGTATTTC. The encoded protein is CASTADRVRYGQYF.

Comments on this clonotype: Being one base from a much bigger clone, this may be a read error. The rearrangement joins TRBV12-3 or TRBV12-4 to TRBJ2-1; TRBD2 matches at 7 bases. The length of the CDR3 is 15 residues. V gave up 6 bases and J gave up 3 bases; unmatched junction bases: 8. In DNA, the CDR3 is TGTGCCAGCAGAAAAACTAGCGTGGGCTACAATGAGCAGTTCTTC. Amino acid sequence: CASRKTSVGYNEQFF.

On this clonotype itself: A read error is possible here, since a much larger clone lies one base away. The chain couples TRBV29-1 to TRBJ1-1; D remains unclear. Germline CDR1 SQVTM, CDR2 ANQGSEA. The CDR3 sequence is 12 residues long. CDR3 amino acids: CNVSSESEQALF. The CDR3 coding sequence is TGCAACGTTTCCTCGGAGAGTGAACAAGCTCTCTTT.

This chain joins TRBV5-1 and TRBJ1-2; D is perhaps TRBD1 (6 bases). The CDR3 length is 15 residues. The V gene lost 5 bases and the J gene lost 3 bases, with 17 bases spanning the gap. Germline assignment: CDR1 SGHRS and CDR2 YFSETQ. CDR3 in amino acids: CASSPEDSKYYGYTF. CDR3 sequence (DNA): TGCGCCAGCAGTCCTGAGGACAGCAAGTACTATGGCTACACCTTC.

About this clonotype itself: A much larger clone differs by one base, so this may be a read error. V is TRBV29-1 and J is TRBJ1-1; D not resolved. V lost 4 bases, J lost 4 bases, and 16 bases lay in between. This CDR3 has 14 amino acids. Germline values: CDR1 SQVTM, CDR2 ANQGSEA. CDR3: CSVVGGQRVTEAFF. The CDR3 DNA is TGCAGCGTTGTTGGTGGGCAGCGGGTCACTGAAGCTTTCTTT.

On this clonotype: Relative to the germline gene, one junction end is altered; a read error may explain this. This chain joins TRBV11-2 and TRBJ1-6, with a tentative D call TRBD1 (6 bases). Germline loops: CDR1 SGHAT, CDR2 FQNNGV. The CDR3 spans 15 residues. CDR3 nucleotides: TGTGCCAGCAGCTACGTCGGGACACGTGGATCACACCTCCACTTT. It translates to CASSYVGTRGSHLHF.

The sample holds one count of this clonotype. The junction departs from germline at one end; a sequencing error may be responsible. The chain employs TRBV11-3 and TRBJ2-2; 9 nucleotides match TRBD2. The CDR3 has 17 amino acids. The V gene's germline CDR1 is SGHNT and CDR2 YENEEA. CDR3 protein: CANRLGRLAGNTGELFF. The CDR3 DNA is TGTGCCAACAGGTTAGGCAGGCTAGCGGGAAACACCGGGGAGCTATTTTTT.

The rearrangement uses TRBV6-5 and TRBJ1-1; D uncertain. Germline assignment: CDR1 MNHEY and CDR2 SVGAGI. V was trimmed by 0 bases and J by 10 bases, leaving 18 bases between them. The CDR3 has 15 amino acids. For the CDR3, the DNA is TGTGCCAGCAGTTACTCCCCGGTTCCGAACATTGGAGCTTTCTTT. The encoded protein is CASSYSPVPNIGAFF.